The rows below give T cell receptor beta chains drawn from one sample of a study of shared clonotypes between healthy human individuals. Some clones are missing from TCRdb's copy, which holds only in-frame ones; the method was immunoSEQ multiplex PCR. The sample lists millions of clones; about 95% were seen once. Sequencing was performed on naive CD8+ T cells sorted from blood. Receptor source: a man aged 18 to 30 in good health. Each CDR3 is given with its conserved first and last residue.

J gene	V gene	CDR3 protein
TRBJ2-1	TRBV2	CASRGQGAGEQFF
TRBJ1-1	TRBV28	CASSLSAGGNTEAFF
TRBJ2-1	TRBV12-5	CAPPAGGLSSYNEQFF
TRBJ2-1	TRBV9	CASSVVASGLLSEQFF
TRBJ2-2	TRBV5-4	CASSPSGGNTGELFF
TRBJ2-5	TRBV7-2	CASSPRRTVETQYF
TRBJ1-1	TRBV2	CASSAPLNTEAFF
TRBJ2-7	TRBV27	CASSPLGSYEQYF
TRBJ2-3	TRBV2	CASRGDYRVWGTDTQYF
TRBJ2-7	TRBV7-9	CASSRAGYEQYF
TRBJ2-7	TRBV27	CASSLALAYEQYF
TRBJ2-7	TRBV6-6	CASSWDRDYEQYF
TRBJ2-7	TRBV5-5	CASSYPGQYYEQYF
TRBJ1-2	TRBV9	CASSVGEGAAYGYTF
TRBJ1-5	TRBV9	CASSLSDSNQPQHF
TRBJ2-5	TRBV11-1	CASSLVSSSGIPQETQYF
TRBJ1-3	TRBV4-1	CASSQEPGHLSGNTIYF
TRBJ2-7	TRBV7-8	CASSLGLAGVSSYEQYF
TRBJ2-5	TRBV9	CASSVDPDRGLETQYF
TRBJ2-7	TRBV6-5	CASSYYQGPYEQYF
TRBJ1-4	TRBV4-1	CASSQSSRATNEKLFF
TRBJ2-7	TRBV5-4	CASSPGGQGPVGDEQYF
TRBJ2-7	TRBV6-5	CASSFGTGYEQYF
TRBJ2-4	TRBV19	CASRDRGQAKNIQYF
TRBJ2-7	TRBV28	CASSPNHSSYEQYF
TRBJ1-1	TRBV11-2	CACHGTGGRGTEAFF
TRBJ2-7	TRBV5-5	CASSSGTGPYEQYF
TRBJ2-1	TRBV7-9	CASSLRLADNEQFF
TRBJ1-1	TRBV4-2	CASSQEQGAGTEAFF
TRBJ1-4	TRBV7-8	CASSLVLLSGGTANEKLFF
TRBJ2-1	TRBV7-2	CASLGSYNEQFF
TRBJ2-3	TRBV11-2	CASSPEYSDREADTQYF
TRBJ1-2	TRBV19	CASSMTPTELYGYTF